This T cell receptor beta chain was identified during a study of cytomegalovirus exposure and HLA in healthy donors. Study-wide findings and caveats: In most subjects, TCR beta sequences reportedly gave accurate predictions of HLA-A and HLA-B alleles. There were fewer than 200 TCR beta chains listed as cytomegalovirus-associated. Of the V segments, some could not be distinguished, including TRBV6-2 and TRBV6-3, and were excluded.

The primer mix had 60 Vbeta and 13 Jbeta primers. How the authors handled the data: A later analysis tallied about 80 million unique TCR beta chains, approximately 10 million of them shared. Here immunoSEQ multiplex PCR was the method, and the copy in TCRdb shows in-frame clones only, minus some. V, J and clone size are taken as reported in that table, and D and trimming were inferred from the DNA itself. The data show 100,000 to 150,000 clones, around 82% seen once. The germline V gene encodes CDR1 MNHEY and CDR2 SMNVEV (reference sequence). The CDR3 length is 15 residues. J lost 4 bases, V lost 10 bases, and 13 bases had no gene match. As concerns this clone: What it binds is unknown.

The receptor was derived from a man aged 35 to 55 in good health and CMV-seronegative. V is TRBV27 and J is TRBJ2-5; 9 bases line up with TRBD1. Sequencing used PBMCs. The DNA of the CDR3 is TGTGCCACCGGGCGGGACAGGGTCGAAAGAGAGACCCAGTACTTC. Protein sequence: CATGRDRVERETQYF.